Presented here are 8 T cell receptor beta chains from one specimen sequenced in a study of CD8 T cells in ankylosing spondylitis (dated by TCRdb to the late 2010s). Which antigens these TCRs recognize remains unknown. Libraries were prepared through 5' RACE. Sequencing was carried out with an Illumina HiSeq 2500. The public reads were quality trimmed at Q25 with fastp and then assembled into clones with MiXCR by TCRdb, keeping productive beta chains. When rows share a CDR3 protein, they turn into one entry using the most common DNA and genes. The sample table contains a few hundred thousand distinct CDR3 sequences; only one count was recorded for more than 15% of them. The ten largest clones add up to over 1% of the sample. The research as a whole found: Blood from ankylosing spondylitis patients appeared to be characterized by a TCR beta motif composed of eight highly homologous amino acid variants.

Material: blood, either unsorted or a sorted T cell fraction (not recorded which). Receptors were obtained from a male donor with ankylosing spondylitis.

This clonotype has ten or more counts. The rearrangement joins TRBV24-1 to TRBJ2-5; D is perhaps TRBD1 or TRBD2 (5 bases each). The CDR3 totals 14 residues. CDR1 and CDR2 from the germline V gene are KGHDR and SFDVKD. V was clipped by 4 bases and J by 2 bases, with 10 bases between them. The CDR3 protein is CATSDPGPQETQYF. The DNA of the CDR3 is TGTGCCACCAGTGACCCGGGACCACAAGAGACCCAGTACTTC.

This clonotype was observed many times. The rearrangement links TRBV12-3 or TRBV12-4 to TRBJ1-1; D gene ambiguous. This CDR3 region has 12 residues. V was shortened by 3 bases and J by 7 bases, with 9 bases between the two germline ends. The CDR3 DNA follows: TGTGCCAGCAGTTTGGGTCCAGGTGAAGCTTTCTTT. This gives the protein CASSLGPGEAFF.

This chain links TRBV4-2 with TRBJ2-1; TRBD1 matches at 8 bases. After removal of 2 bases from V and 6 bases from J, the junction contained 6 bases not matched to a gene. CDR3 length: 15 residues. CDR1 LGHNA and CDR2 YNFKEQ come from the germline V gene. The CDR3: CASSQSGQGSNEQFF. DNA for the CDR3: TGTGCCAGCAGCCAATCAGGACAGGGTAGCAATGAGCAGTTCTTC.

V is TRBV12-3 or TRBV12-4 and J is TRBJ1-2, with TRBD1 matching over 8 bases. After removal of 6 bases from V and 7 bases from J, the junction contained 7 bases not matched to a gene. The CDR3 is 13 amino acids. The CDR3 spells CASSRAGTGGYTF. The CDR3 DNA is TGTGCCAGCAGCAGAGCAGGGACAGGTGGCTACACCTTC.

This rearrangement joins TRBV5-1 to TRBJ2-1; the match to TRBD2 covers 10 bases. This CDR3 contains 16 residues. Germline V gene sequence: CDR1 SGHRS, CDR2 YFSETQ. V gave up 3 bases and J gave up 7 bases; unmatched junction bases: 10. The CDR3, as DNA: TGCGCCAGCAGCTCGCCTAGCGGGAGTATACGGAATGAGCAGTTCTTC. This codes for CASSSPSGSIRNEQFF.

This clonotype was seen a few times. The chain uses TRBV6-5 and TRBJ1-5; possible D gene TRBD1, 6 bases. Germline lookup yields CDR1 MNHEY and CDR2 SVGAGI. The CDR3 runs 15 residues. Trimming removed 0 bases at V and 8 bases at J, with 14 bases between. CDR3 in DNA: TGTGCCAGCAGTTACTCGGGGGCAGGAGGAAAGCCCCAGCATTTT. Translated, it gives CASSYSGAGGKPQHF.

Ten or more counts support this clonotype. The chain links TRBV29-1 to TRBJ1-1, with a weak D call TRBD1 (6 bases). The ends were cut back, 6 bases at V and 6 bases at J, with 23 bases in the middle. The CDR3 is 15 residues long. Looked up from germline, CDR1 is SQVTM and CDR2 is ANQGSEA. As DNA, the CDR3 is TGCAGCGTGTGGGGGGCGAATAGGGGAGCTGCTGAAGCTTTCTTT. Its translation is CSVWGANRGAAEAFF. Filled out from reference TRBV29-1 and TRBJ1-1, the complete variable domain reads SAVISQKPSRDICQRGTSLTIQCQVDSQVTMMFWYRQQPGQSLTLIATANQGSEATYESGFVIDKFPISRPNLTFSTLTVSNMSPEDSSIYLCSVWGANRGAAEAFFGQGTRLTVV.

The rearrangement joins TRBV7-8 to TRBJ2-5; 7 positions match TRBD1. The J segment lost 1 base and the V segment lost 1 base, leaving 9 bases of the junction unmatched. CDR3 length equals 17 residues. CDR1 and CDR2 (germline): SGHVS, FQNEAQ. The CDR3 nucleotides read TGTGCCAGCAGCTTAGGGGAAACAGGGGCCACCCAAGAGACCCAGTACTTC. The encoded protein is CASSLGETGATQETQYF.